This T cell receptor beta chain emerged from a study of T cells in Graves' hyperthyroidism and ophthalmopathy. Ten or more counts support this clonotype. V was pared by 0 bases and J by 7 bases, with 10 bases between. The CDR3 loop spans 13 amino acids. Germline V lookup: CDR1 SGDLS, CDR2 YYNGEE. There were TCR beta CDR3 regions amplified from RNA transcripts. The study used the HTBI primer set for a first-round RT-PCR of the TCR CDR3. TCRdb reprocessed the multiplex PCR reads with MiXCR, giving one entry per CDR3 protein. The sample holds roughly 500,000 distinct CDR3 sequences, over 35% seen once. V usage is TRBV9 and J usage is TRBJ1-2; maybe TRBD1 (6 bases). What was sequenced was peripheral blood or thyroid tissue (not recorded which). The receptor was isolated from an adult woman with Graves' disease, either hyperthyroidism or ophthalmopathy (not recorded which). The CDR3: CASSVGTERGYTF. The DNA of the CDR3 is TGTGCCAGCAGCGTAGGGACAGAGCGTGGCTACACCTTC.